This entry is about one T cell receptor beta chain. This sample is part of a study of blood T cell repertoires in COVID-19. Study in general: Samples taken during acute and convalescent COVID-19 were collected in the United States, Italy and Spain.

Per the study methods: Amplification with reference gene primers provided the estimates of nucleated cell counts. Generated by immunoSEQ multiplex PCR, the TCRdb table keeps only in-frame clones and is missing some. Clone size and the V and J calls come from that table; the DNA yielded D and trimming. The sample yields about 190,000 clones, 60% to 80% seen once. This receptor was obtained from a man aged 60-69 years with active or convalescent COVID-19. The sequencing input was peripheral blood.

CDR3 nucleotides: TGTGCCAGCAGCCAACACGGGAGGGCCGAGAATGAGCAGTTCTTC. Amino acids: CASSQHGRAENEQFF. This rearrangement joins TRBV4-2 to TRBJ2-1; TRBD2 matches at 8 bases. In germline, CDR1 is LGHNA, CDR2 YNFKEQ. Germline trimming cut 2 bases from V and 7 bases from J; bases unmatched to any gene: 7. The CDR3 spans 15 residues.